A selection of T cell receptor beta chains follows, all from one sample in a study of EBV T-cell therapy then PD-1 blockade in nasopharyngeal carcinoma. No antigens are known for them. Sequencing was performed with immunoSEQ multiplex PCR; in TCRdb, only in-frame clones are kept and a portion is missing. The sample lists 20,000 or so clones, approximately 81% occurring once. Material: CD8+ T cells from blood, obtained between days 25 and 35 from a patient whose treatment included autologous EBV-specific T cells and nivolumab. These receptors were taken from a man aged 35 to 55 with nasopharyngeal carcinoma. CDR3s include the opening cysteine and the closing phenylalanine or tryptophan. The D gene is left open where the match is weak. Clone size is shown for a subset of rows, as once, few, many or a class of expanded clone.

J,D,size,V,CDR3,DNA
TRBJ1-2,NA,NA,TRBV7-9,CASSETGDRNYGYTF,TGTGCCAGCAGCGAGACAGGAGACAGGAACTATGGCTACACCTTC
TRBJ1-6,NA,once,TRBV2,CASTEQISSYNSPLHF,TGTGCCAGCACCGAACAGATCTCCTCCTATAATTCACCCCTCCACTTT
TRBJ1-1,TRBD1,NA,TRBV6-5,CASSYSGTGYTEAFF,TGTGCCAGCAGTTACTCTGGGACAGGGTACACTGAAGCTTTCTTT
TRBJ2-7,NA,NA,TRBV27,CASSQHQISSGEQYF,TGTGCCAGCAGTCAACATCAAATCTCATCTGGCGAGCAGTACTTC
TRBJ2-1,NA,NA,TRBV7-2,CASSLGGPYSNEQFF,TGTGCCAGCAGCTTAGGGGGACCTTATTCCAATGAGCAGTTCTTC
TRBJ1-1,NA,NA,TRBV27,CASGMQQGPEAFF,TGTGCCAGCGGGATGCAACAGGGCCCAGAAGCTTTCTTT
TRBJ1-2,NA,NA,TRBV19,CATLGRYGYTF,TGTGCCACCTTGGGGCGTTATGGCTACACCTTC
TRBJ1-1,NA,NA,TRBV6-5,CASSYSSWPNTEAFF,TGTGCCAGCAGTTACTCGAGTTGGCCGAACACTGAAGCTTTCTTT
TRBJ1-6,TRBD1,once,TRBV27,CASSAPGQGSSPLHF,TGTGCCAGCAGTGCCCCGGGACAGGGATCTTCACCCCTCCACTTT
TRBJ2-3,TRBD1,NA,TRBV6-4,CASSDGTASTDTQYF,TGTGCCAGCAGTGACGGGACAGCCTCCACAGATACGCAGTATTTT
TRBJ2-7,TRBD1,NA,TRBV6-5,CASSYLTGGKYEQYF,TGTGCCAGCAGTTACTTGACAGGGGGCAAGTACGAGCAGTACTTC
TRBJ1-2,NA,NA,TRBV5-1,CASSSTRGYTF,TGCGCCAGCAGCTCAACGAGGGGCTACACCTTC
TRBJ2-7,TRBD1,NA,TRBV2,CASRWDREYF,TGTGCCAGCAGGTGGGACAGAGAGTACTTC
TRBJ2-3,NA,NA,TRBV7-8,CASRGSYTDTQYF,TGTGCCAGCAGGGGTTCTTACACAGATACGCAGTATTTT
TRBJ2-3,NA,once,TRBV6-5,CASSYSGSTDTQYF,TGTGCCAGCAGTTACAGCGGGAGCACAGATACGCAGTATTTT
TRBJ1-6,NA,once,TRBV3-1/TRBV3-2,CASSHPPRPINSPLHF,TGTGCCAGCAGCCATCCCCCTAGGCCTATAAATTCACCCCTCCACTTT
TRBJ2-4,NA,NA,TRBV6-5,CASSYRGAGKNIQYF,TGTGCCAGCAGTTATAGGGGGGCGGGGAAAAACATTCAGTACTTC
TRBJ2-5,NA,NA,TRBV6-1,CASSEFAQYQETQYF,TGTGCCAGCAGTGAGTTTGCCCAGTACCAAGAGACCCAGTACTTC
TRBJ2-7,NA,NA,TRBV13,CASSSTGFHEQYF,TGTGCCAGCAGCTCTACAGGGTTCCACGAGCAGTACTTC
TRBJ1-6,TRBD1,large,TRBV7-9,CASSSHDWEGAGSPLHF,TGTGCCAGCAGCTCCCACGACTGGGAGGGGGCTGGATCACCCCTCCACTTT
TRBJ2-1,TRBD2,NA,TRBV5-1,CASSFEAGGYNEQFF,TGCGCCAGCAGCTTTGAAGCGGGGGGGTACAATGAGCAGTTCTTC
TRBJ1-2,TRBD1,NA,TRBV7-8,CASSPLRQGTYGYTF,TGTGCCAGCAGCCCCTTGAGACAGGGGACCTATGGCTACACCTTC
TRBJ2-1,TRBD2,few,TRBV7-9,CASSLQPSGGNEQFF,TGTGCCAGCAGCTTACAGCCTAGCGGGGGGAATGAGCAGTTCTTC
TRBJ1-1,TRBD1,NA,TRBV18,CASSPLEAGGTEAFF,TGTGCCAGCTCACCATTAGAAGCAGGGGGCACTGAAGCTTTCTTT
TRBJ1-4,NA,NA,TRBV11-3,CASSKAGEKLFF,TGTGCCAGCAGCAAGGCCGGTGAAAAACTGTTTTTT
TRBJ2-7,NA,NA,TRBV5-5,CASSWTDRSYEQYF,TGTGCCAGCAGCTGGACGGACAGATCCTACGAGCAGTACTTC
TRBJ1-2,TRBD1,NA,TRBV4-2,CASSQDMGTGAYGYTF,TGTGCCAGCAGCCAAGATATGGGGACAGGGGCCTATGGCTACACCTTC
TRBJ1-1,NA,NA,TRBV19,CASSTALRGIDGEAFF,TGTGCCAGTAGTACCGCCTTGAGGGGGATCGACGGTGAAGCTTTCTTT
TRBJ2-2,TRBD2,NA,TRBV7-8,CASSHPLAGEAGELFF,TGTGCCAGCAGCCATCCGTTAGCGGGGGAGGCCGGGGAGCTGTTTTTT
TRBJ2-1,TRBD2,NA,TRBV5-4,CASSPTPGGTYNEQFF,TGTGCCAGCAGTCCTACCCCGGGAGGGACCTACAATGAGCAGTTCTTC
TRBJ2-3,TRBD2,once,TRBV6-2/TRBV6-3,CASSYSGGATDTQYF,TGTGCCAGCAGTTACAGCGGGGGGGCAACAGATACGCAGTATTTT